This entry describes one TCR beta chain. The data derive from a study of control samples from healthy donors and cancer patients. Produced via immunoSEQ multiplex PCR; TCRdb's table is partial and in-frame only. In the table there are around 190,000 clones, nearly 90% of which are singletons. CDR1 and CDR2 from the germline V gene are LGHDT and YNNKEL (reference sequence). V was trimmed by 1 base and J by 2 bases, leaving 15 bases between them. The CDR3 runs to 16 residues. Sequencing was carried out using blood. The V gene is TRBV3-1 (or the pseudogene TRBV3-2), the J gene TRBJ2-7; possibly TRBD2 for D (5 bases). The TCR sequence derives from a woman between 45 and 60 years old in good health. The CDR3 sequence: CASSQGPAVSPYEQYF. CDR3 in DNA: TGTGCCAGCAGCCAAGGTCCAGCGGTGAGCCCCTACGAGCAGTACTTC.